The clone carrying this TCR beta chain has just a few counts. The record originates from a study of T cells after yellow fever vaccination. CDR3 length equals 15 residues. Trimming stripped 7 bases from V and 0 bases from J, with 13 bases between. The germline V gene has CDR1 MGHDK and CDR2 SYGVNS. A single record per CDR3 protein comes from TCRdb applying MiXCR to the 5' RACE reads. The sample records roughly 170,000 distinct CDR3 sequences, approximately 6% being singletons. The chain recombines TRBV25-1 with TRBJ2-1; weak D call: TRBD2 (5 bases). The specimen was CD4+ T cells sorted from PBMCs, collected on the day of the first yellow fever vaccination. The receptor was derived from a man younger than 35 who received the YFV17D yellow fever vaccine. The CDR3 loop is CASTGIERSYNEQFF. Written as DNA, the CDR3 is TGTGCCAGCACGGGGATTGAACGCTCCTACAATGAGCAGTTCTTC.